The next 23 T cell receptor beta chains were all read from a single sample in a study of neoadjuvant anti-PD-1 for oral cavity cancer (dated by TCRdb to about 2021). The library was built by means of the immunoSEQ multiplex PCR assay. This immuneACCESS table, as held by TCRdb, lists in-frame sequences with V and J called but not all clones. Of the missing ones, under half trace to an unresolved V gene in checked studies; the others have no known cause. For this sample there are over 2,000 clones; 59% appear just once. The top ten clonotypes cover approximately 16% of the sample. The sample's time point label, in plain terms: after neoadjuvant nivolumab, at surgical resection. Sequenced here: tumor tissue, sampled after nivolumab (anti-PD-1) treatment. Receptors were obtained from a person aged 40 to 85 with oral cavity squamous cell carcinoma.

By proportion, this clone is large. The chain recombines TRBV28 with TRBJ1-5, with TRBD1 as a possible D gene (6 bases). V gave up 3 bases and J gave up 5 bases, with 11 bases separating them. The CDR3 is 14 residues long. Looked up from germline, CDR1 is MDHEN and CDR2 is SYDVKM. The CDR3 coding sequence is TGTGCCAGCAGTTTTCCGGACAGATATCAGCCCCAGCATTTT. Its translation: CASSFPDRYQPQHF.

The DNA of the CDR3 is TGCGCCAGCAGCTTGACTAGCGGGAGTAATGAGCAGTTCTTC. Translated, it gives CASSLTSGSNEQFF. J is TRBJ2-1 and V is TRBV5-1; TRBD2 aligns across 11 bases. The CDR3 has 14 residues. The junction had 1 base not matched to a gene; V was cut back by 1 base and J by 7 bases. From germline, CDR1 is SGHRS and CDR2 YFSETQ.

The chain couples TRBV11-2 to TRBJ2-6; TRBD1 matches at 9 bases. V dropped 6 bases and J dropped 1; count of bases not matched to a gene: 10. The CDR3 length is 18 residues. Germline loops: CDR1 SGHAT, CDR2 FQNNGV. The CDR3 coding sequence is TGTGCCAGCAGGCGTCCGGGACAGGGTATTTCTGGGGCCAACGTCCTGACTTTC. Translation gives CASRRPGQGISGANVLTF.

The CDR3 sequence: CSVGGRNQPQHF. The CDR3 bases are TGCAGCGTTGGGGGGCGCAATCAGCCCCAGCATTTT. The genes are TRBV29-1 and TRBJ1-5; possible D gene TRBD1, 6 bases. The V and J ends lost 4 bases and 2 bases respectively, with 6 bases between them. This CDR3 has 12 residues. The germline V gene encodes CDR1 SQVTM and CDR2 ANQGSEA.

V is TRBV5-1 and J is TRBJ2-7; D may be TRBD2 (6 bases). Germline V lookup: CDR1 SGHRS, CDR2 YFSETQ. CDR3 length equals 15 residues. V was clipped by 0 bases and J by 7 bases, with 17 bases between them. For the CDR3, the DNA is TGCGCCAGCAGCTTGGAAACGGGAATTGGAGGGGAGCAGTACTTC. Its protein is CASSLETGIGGEQYF.

The chain couples TRBV11-3 to TRBJ2-5, with D possibly TRBD1 on 5 matching bases. This CDR3 comprises 13 residues. Germline V gene sequence: CDR1 SGHNT, CDR2 YENEEA. Trimming left V 2 bases short and J 5 bases short, with 9 bases between. In DNA form, the CDR3 reads TGTGCCAGCAGCTTATGGCAGGGTGAGACCCAGTACTTC. Protein sequence: CASSLWQGETQYF.

This clone was seen a few times. The CDR3: CASSSTGIYGYTF. The CDR3 nucleotides are TGTGCCAGCAGCTCGACAGGGATCTATGGCTACACCTTC. This rearrangement joins TRBV11-2 to TRBJ1-2, with TRBD1 matching over 7 bases. The CDR3 consists of 13 residues. CDR1 SGHAT and CDR2 FQNNGV come from the germline V gene. With V trimmed by 4 bases and J by 4 bases, 3 bases remained unmatched.

V and J are TRBV7-6 and TRBJ2-3, with D perhaps matching TRBD2 (6 bases). The CDR3 covers 18 residues. Trimming took off 4 bases at V and 0 bases at J, with 20 bases between the two ends. CDR1 is SGHVS and CDR2 is FNYEAQ in the germline V gene. CDR3 loop: CASSSPRGSLPSTDTQYF. Written as DNA, the CDR3 is TGTGCCAGCAGCTCCCCTCGGGGGTCCCTCCCTAGCACAGATACGCAGTATTTT.

The chain has TRBV7-9 and TRBJ2-5; D remains unclear. The CDR3 totals 16 residues. Germline-derived CDR1 and CDR2 are SEHNR and FQNEAQ (reference sequence). The germline V and J ends were trimmed by 2 bases and 1 base, with 14 bases remaining between them. CDR3: CASSLSRGRSQETQYF. The CDR3 region has the DNA TGTGCCAGCAGCTTATCGCGTGGCAGGAGCCAAGAGACCCAGTACTTC.

The rearrangement uses TRBV9 and TRBJ2-7, with TRBD2 matching 9 bases. CDR1 and CDR2 from the germline V gene are SGDLS and YYNGEE. The CDR3 sequence is 15 residues long. V gave up 0 bases and J gave up 4 bases; unmatched junction bases: 5. The CDR3 loop is CASSVAPTSGYEQYF. CDR3 DNA sequence: TGTGCCAGCAGCGTAGCCCCGACTAGCGGTTACGAGCAGTACTTC.

The chain is built from TRBV6-1 and TRBJ2-7, with D possibly being TRBD2 (7 bases). Trimming took off 3 bases at V and 0 bases at J, with 15 bases between the two ends. Germline CDR1 and CDR2: MNHNS and SASEGT. The CDR3 extends over 16 amino acids. The CDR3 nucleotides read TGTGCCAGCAGTGATCTAGGGGGGGAGAGCTCCTACGAGCAGTACTTC. Translated, it gives CASSDLGGESSYEQYF.

CDR3 amino acids: CASSSQGAIRVTDTQYF. CDR3 DNA sequence: TGTGCCAGCAGTTCACAGGGGGCGATTCGGGTCACAGATACGCAGTATTTT. The chain uses TRBV28 and TRBJ2-3; TRBD1 aligns across 9 bases. Trimming took 4 bases from V and 2 from J; bases not matched to a gene: 10. The CDR3 has 17 amino acids. The germline CDR1 and CDR2 sequences are MDHEN and SYDVKM.

This clone is judged large. J is TRBJ2-5 and V is TRBV10-2; 9 bases are a match to TRBD2. CDR1 and CDR2 from the germline V gene are WSHSY and SAAADI. There are 13 residues in the CDR3. The J segment lost 4 bases and the V segment lost 8 bases, leaving 5 bases of the junction unmatched. The CDR3 DNA is TGCGCCAGCGGAGTACTAGCGGGAGAGACCCAGTACTTC. Its translation: CASGVLAGETQYF.

V usage is TRBV20-1 and J usage is TRBJ1-5; D is unresolved. The CDR3 has 10 amino acids. Germline CDR1 and CDR2: DFQATT and SNEGSKA (reference sequence). Trimming stripped 5 bases from V and 6 bases from J, with 5 bases between. The CDR3, as DNA: TGCAGTGCTCCCGGTCAGCCCCAGCATTTT. It specifies CSAPGQPQHF.

This clone showed up just once. The V gene is TRBV28, the J gene TRBJ1-4; weak D call: TRBD1 (5 bases). Germline assignment: CDR1 MDHEN and CDR2 SYDVKM. V shed 5 bases and J shed 9 bases, with 16 bases lying between them. The CDR3 spans 14 residues. The chain's CDR3 is CASSLPGPGQKLFF. CDR3 in DNA: TGTGCCAGCAGTCTTCCGGGACCAGGACAAAAACTGTTTTTT. Together with reference TRBV28 and TRBJ1-4, the CDR3 gives the full variable domain: DVKVTQSSRYLVKRTGEKVFLECVQDMDHENMFWYRQDPGLGLRLIYFSYDVKMKEKGDIPEGYSVSREKKERFSLILESASTNQTSMYLCASSLPGPGQKLFFGSGTQLSVL.

The V gene is TRBV11-2, the J gene TRBJ2-1, with 10 bases matching TRBD2. CDR3 size: 15 residues. Germline CDR1 SGHAT, CDR2 FQNNGV. Trimming cost V 1 base and J 5 bases; bases outside gene matches: 2. This chain's CDR3 is CASSLGLAGDNEQFF. CDR3 nucleotides: TGTGCCAGCAGCTTAGGGCTAGCGGGGGACAATGAGCAGTTCTTC.

V gene TRBV27 combines with J gene TRBJ2-3; the D gene is possibly TRBD2 (6 bases). Germline CDR1 reads MNHEY; CDR2 reads SMNVEV (reference sequence). The CDR3 is 14 residues long. The V and J ends lost 9 bases and 0 bases respectively, with 13 bases between them. The CDR3 loop reads CASWGSGSTDTQYF. The CDR3 region has the DNA TGTGCCAGTTGGGGTAGCGGAAGCACAGATACGCAGTATTTT.

This sequence joins TRBV14 and TRBJ2-5, with 7 bases identical to TRBD2. V lost 1 base and J lost 5; bases outside the gene matches: 7. The CDR3 has 15 amino acids. The germline V gene has CDR1 SGHDN and CDR2 FVKESK. The CDR3 nucleotides read TGTGCCAGCAGCCAAGTCGGACTAGGTTGGGAGACCCAGTACTTC. It translates to CASSQVGLGWETQYF.

As regards this clone: Other DNA sequences in the sample encode the same CDR3. The rearrangement uses TRBV6-5 and TRBJ2-1; TRBD2 is a possible D gene (5 bases). The germline V and J ends were trimmed by 5 bases and 1 base, with 9 bases remaining between them. The CDR3 has 14 residues. Germline lookup yields CDR1 MNHEY and CDR2 SVGAGI. CDR3 DNA sequence: TGTGCCAGCAGTAGACGGGAATCCTACAATGAGCAGTTCTTC. Translation gives CASSRRESYNEQFF.

The CDR3 reads CASSKNSYNYGYTF. The CDR3 DNA is TGTGCCAGCAGTAAGAACTCATATAACTATGGCTACACCTTC. V is TRBV28 and J is TRBJ1-2; D uncertain. CDR1 is MDHEN, CDR2 SYDVKM, per germline. Trimming stripped 5 bases from V and 1 base from J, with 11 bases between. CDR3 size: 14 residues.

The rearrangement joins TRBV7-8 to TRBJ2-5; D is perhaps TRBD2 (5 bases). Trimming left V 5 bases short and J 2 bases short, with 18 bases between. CDR1 is SGHVS, CDR2 FQNEAQ, per germline. The CDR3 runs 16 residues. This CDR3 is CASSPEAALKQETQYF. The CDR3 DNA follows: TGTGCCAGCAGCCCAGAAGCGGCTTTAAAACAAGAGACCCAGTACTTC.

The chain's CDR3 is CASSGPDRGVPYEQYF. Written as DNA, the CDR3 is TGCGCCAGCAGCGGGCCGGACAGGGGGGTCCCCTACGAGCAGTACTTC. This rearrangement joins TRBV5-1 to TRBJ2-7; TRBD1 aligns across 10 bases. CDR1 and CDR2 from the germline V gene are SGHRS and YFSETQ. The CDR3 is 16 residues long. After removal of 4 bases from V and 2 bases from J, the junction contained 9 bases not matched to a gene.

In its sample, this clone was seen a few times. In DNA, the CDR3 is TGTGCCATCAGCGCGAGCGGGGGTAGCACAGATACGCAGTATTTT. Its protein product is CAISASGGSTDTQYF. The J gene is TRBJ2-3, the V gene TRBV10-3, with TRBD2 matching over 8 bases. Germline V gene lookup returns CDR1 ENHRY and CDR2 SYGVKD. The CDR3 sequence is 15 residues long. V was clipped by 6 bases and J by 0 bases; unmatched bases: 5.